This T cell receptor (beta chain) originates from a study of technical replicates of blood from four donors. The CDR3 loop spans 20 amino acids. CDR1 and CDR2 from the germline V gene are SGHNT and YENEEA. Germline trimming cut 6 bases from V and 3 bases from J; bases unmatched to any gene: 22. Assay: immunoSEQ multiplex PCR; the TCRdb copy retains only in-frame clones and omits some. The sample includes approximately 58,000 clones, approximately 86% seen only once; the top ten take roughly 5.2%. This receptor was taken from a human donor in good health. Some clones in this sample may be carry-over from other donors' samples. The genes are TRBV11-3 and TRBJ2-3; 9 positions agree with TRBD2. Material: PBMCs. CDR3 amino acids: CASRVQLQGGRAYVTDTQYF. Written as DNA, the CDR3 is TGTGCCAGCAGGGTTCAGCTGCAGGGCGGGAGGGCCTATGTAACAGATACGCAGTATTTT.